This T cell receptor (beta chain) was observed in a study of T cell responses to AZD1222 COVID-19 vaccine. Some clones are missing from TCRdb's copy, which holds only in-frame ones; the method was immunoSEQ multiplex PCR. This table has more than 90,000 clones, 90% appearing once. Whole-study results and caveats: Clonal diversity may have been underestimated in mostly white British donors.

The ends were cut back, 1 base at V and 3 bases at J, with 10 bases in the middle. Per germline, CDR1 SGHVS and CDR2 FQNEAQ. This CDR3 comprises 16 residues. For this clone: Its antigen is not known.

The material was peripheral blood, obtained on day 0 of AZD1222 vaccination. The rearrangement joins TRBV7-8 to TRBJ1-6; a weak D match, TRBD1 (6 bases). The TCR sequence derives from an adult in good health. CDR3 sequence reads: CASSLDREDYNSPLHF. CDR3 coding DNA: TGTGCCAGCAGCTTAGACAGGGAGGACTATAATTCACCCCTCCACTTT.